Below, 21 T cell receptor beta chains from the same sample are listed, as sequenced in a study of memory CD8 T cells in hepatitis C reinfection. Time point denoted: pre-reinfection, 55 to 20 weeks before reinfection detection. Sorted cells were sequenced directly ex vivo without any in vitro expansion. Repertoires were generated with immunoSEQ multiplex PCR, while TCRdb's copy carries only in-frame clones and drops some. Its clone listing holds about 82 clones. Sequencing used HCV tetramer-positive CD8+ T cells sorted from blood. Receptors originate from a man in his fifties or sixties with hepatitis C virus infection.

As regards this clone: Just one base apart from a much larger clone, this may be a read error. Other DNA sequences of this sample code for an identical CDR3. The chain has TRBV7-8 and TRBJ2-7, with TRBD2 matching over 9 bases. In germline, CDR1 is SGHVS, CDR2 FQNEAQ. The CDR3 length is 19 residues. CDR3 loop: CASSLASLGLALSSYEQYF. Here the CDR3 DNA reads TGTGCGAGCAGCTTAGCTAGCCTCGGACTAGCGTTGAGCTCCTACGAGCAGTACTTC.

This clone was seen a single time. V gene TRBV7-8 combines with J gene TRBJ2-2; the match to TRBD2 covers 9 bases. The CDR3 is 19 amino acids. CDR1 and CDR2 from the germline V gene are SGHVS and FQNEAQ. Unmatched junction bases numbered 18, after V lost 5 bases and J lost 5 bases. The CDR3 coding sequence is TGTGCCAGCAGCCAAGAAACGACACCGGGACTAGCTTCTACCGGGGAGCTGTTTTTT. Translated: CASSQETTPGLASTGELFF.

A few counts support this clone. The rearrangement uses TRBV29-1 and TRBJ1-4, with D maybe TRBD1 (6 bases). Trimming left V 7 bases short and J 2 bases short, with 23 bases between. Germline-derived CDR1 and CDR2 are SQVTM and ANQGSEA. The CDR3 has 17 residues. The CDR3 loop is CSAFLGGAYSTNEKLFF. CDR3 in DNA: TGCAGCGCCTTCTTGGGGGGGGCCTACTCCACTAATGAAAAACTGTTTTTT. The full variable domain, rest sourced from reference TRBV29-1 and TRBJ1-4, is SAVISQKPSRDICQRGTSLTIQCQVDSQVTMMFWYRQQPGQSLTLIATANQGSEATYESGFVIDKFPISRPNLTFSTLTVSNMSPEDSSIYLCSAFLGGAYSTNEKLFFGSGTQLSVL.

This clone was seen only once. The CDR3 protein is CASSEVPGTSGSGYEQYF. The CDR3 DNA follows: TGTGCCAGCAGTGAAGTACCAGGGACTAGCGGGAGTGGGTACGAGCAGTACTTC. This chain connects TRBV2 to TRBJ2-7, with 14 bases matching TRBD2. The CDR3 runs to 18 residues. The V and J ends lost 1 base and 4 bases, in that order; junction bases with no gene match: 9. Germline V lookup: CDR1 SNHLY, CDR2 FYNNEI.

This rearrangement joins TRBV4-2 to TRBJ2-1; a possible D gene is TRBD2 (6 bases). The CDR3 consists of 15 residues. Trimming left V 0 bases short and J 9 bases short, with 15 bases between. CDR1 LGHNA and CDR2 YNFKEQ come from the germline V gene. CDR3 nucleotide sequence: TGTGCCAGCAGCCAAGAACTCGGGAGTTGGGGTGAGCAGTTCTTC. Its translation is CASSQELGSWGEQFF.

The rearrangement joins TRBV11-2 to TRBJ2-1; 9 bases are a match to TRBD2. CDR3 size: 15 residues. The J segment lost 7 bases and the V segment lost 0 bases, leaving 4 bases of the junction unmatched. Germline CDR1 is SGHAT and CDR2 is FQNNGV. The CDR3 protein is CASSLEVAGGNEQFF. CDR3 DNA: TGTGCCAGCAGCTTAGAGGTCGCGGGGGGGAATGAGCAGTTCTTC. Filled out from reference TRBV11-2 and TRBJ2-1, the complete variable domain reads EAGVAQSPRYKIIEKRQSVAFWCNPISGHATLYWYQQILGQGPKLLIQFQNNGVVDDSQLPKDRFSAERLKGVDSTLKIQPAKLEDSAVYLCASSLEVAGGNEQFFGPGTRLTVL.

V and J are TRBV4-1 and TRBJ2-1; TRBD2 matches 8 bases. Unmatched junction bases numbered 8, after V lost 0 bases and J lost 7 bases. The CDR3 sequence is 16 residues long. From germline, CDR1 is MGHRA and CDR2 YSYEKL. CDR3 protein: CASSQDWSGSPNEQFF. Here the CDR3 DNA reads TGCGCCAGCAGCCAAGATTGGAGCGGGAGTCCAAATGAGCAGTTCTTC.

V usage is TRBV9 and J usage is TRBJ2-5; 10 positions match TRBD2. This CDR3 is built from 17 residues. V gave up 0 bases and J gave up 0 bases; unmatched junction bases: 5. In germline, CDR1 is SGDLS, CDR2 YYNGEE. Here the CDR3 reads CASSVEGSGGYQETQYF. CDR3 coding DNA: TGTGCCAGCAGCGTAGAGGGTAGCGGGGGGTACCAAGAGACCCAGTACTTC.

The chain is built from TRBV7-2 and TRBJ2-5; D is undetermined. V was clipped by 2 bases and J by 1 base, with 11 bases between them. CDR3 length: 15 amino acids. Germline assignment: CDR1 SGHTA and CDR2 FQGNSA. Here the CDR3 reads CASSLWVQSQETQYF. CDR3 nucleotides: TGTGCCAGCAGCTTATGGGTACAGAGCCAAGAGACCCAGTACTTC.

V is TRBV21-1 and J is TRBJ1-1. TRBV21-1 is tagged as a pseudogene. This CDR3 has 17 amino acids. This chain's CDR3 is CASSEGLRHSVDTEAFF. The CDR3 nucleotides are TGTGCCAGCAGTGAGGGTCTCAGACACTCTGTCGACACTGAAGCTTTCTTT.

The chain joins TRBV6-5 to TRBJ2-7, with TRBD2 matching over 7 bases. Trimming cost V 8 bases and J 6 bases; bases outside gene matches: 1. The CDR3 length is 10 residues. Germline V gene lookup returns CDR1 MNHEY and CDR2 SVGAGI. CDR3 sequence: CASWGGEQYF. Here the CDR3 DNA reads TGTGCCAGCTGGGGGGGCGAGCAGTACTTC.

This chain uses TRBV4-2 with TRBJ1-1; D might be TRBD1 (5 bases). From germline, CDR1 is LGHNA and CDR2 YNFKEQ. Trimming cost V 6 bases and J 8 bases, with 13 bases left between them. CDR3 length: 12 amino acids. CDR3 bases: TGTGCCAGCAGAAGGGGTCCGGAGGAAGCTTTCTTT. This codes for CASRRGPEEAFF.

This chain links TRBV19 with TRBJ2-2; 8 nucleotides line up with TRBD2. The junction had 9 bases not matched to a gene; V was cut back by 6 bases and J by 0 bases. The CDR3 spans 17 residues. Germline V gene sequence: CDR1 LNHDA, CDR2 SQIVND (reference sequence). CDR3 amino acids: CASSSGLGISNTGELFF. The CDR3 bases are TGTGCCAGTAGCTCGGGACTAGGTATCTCGAACACCGGGGAGCTGTTTTTT.

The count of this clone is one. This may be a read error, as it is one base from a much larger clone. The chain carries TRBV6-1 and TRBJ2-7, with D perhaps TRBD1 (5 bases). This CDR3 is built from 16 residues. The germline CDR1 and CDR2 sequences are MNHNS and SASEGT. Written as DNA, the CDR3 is TGTGCCAGCAGTGAAGTAGTGACAGCCTTCTCCCACGAGCAGTACTTC. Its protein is CASSEVVTAFSHEQYF.

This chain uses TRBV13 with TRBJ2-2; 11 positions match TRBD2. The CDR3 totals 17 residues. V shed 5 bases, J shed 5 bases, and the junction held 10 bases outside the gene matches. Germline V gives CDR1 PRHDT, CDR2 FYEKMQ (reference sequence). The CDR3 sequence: CASSPLAGGGWTGELFF. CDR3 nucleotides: TGTGCCAGCAGCCCGCTAGCGGGAGGAGGTTGGACCGGGGAGCTGTTTTTT.

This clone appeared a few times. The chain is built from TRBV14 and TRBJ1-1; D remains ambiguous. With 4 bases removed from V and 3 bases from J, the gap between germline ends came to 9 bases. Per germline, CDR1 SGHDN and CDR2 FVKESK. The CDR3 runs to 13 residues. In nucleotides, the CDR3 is TGTGCCAGCAGCCGAGGGCCCGACACTGAAGCTTTCTTT. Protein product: CASSRGPDTEAFF. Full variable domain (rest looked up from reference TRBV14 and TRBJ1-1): EAGVTQFPSHSVIEKGQTVTLRCDPISGHDNLYWYRRVMGKEIKFLLHFVKESKQDESGMPNNRFLAERTGGTYSTLKVQPAELEDSGVYFCASSRGPDTEAFFGQGTRLTVV.

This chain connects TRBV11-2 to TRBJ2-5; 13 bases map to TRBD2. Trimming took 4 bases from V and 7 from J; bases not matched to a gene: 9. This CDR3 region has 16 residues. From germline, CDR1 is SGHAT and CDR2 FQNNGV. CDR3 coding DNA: TGTGCCAGCAGCTCCGGACTAGCGGGAGAGGTCCGGACCCAGTACTTC. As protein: CASSSGLAGEVRTQYF. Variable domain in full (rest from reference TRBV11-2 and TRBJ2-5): EAGVAQSPRYKIIEKRQSVAFWCNPISGHATLYWYQQILGQGPKLLIQFQNNGVVDDSQLPKDRFSAERLKGVDSTLKIQPAKLEDSAVYLCASSSGLAGEVRTQYFGPGTRLLVL.

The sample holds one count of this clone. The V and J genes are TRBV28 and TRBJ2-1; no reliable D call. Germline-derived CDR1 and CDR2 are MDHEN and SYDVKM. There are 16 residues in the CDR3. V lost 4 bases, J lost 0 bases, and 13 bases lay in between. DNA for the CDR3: TGTGCCAGCAGTTACCTCCCTTCGAGCTCCTACAATGAGCAGTTCTTC. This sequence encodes CASSYLPSSSYNEQFF.

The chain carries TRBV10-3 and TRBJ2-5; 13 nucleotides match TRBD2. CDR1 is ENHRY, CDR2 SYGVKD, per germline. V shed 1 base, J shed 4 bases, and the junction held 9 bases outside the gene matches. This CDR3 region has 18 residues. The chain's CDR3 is CAISELETSGGFRETQYF. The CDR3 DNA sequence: TGTGCCATCAGTGAGTTGGAGACTAGCGGGGGGTTCCGAGAGACCCAGTACTTC.

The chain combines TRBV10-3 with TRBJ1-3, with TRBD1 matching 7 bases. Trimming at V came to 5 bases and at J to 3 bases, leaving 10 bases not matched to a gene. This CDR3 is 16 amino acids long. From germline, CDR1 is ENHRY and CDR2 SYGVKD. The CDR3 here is CAISRDSIQFGNTIYF. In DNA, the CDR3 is TGTGCCATCAGTAGGGACAGCATTCAGTTTGGAAACACCATATATTTT.

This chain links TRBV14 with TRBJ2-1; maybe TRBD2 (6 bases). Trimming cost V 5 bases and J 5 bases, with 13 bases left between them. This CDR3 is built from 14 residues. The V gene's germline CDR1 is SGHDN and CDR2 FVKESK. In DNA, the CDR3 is TGTGCCAGCAGCATCGCCGGGACTCACAATGAGCAGTTCTTC. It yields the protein CASSIAGTHNEQFF.